This T cell receptor beta chain comes out of a study of immune evolution from preneoplasia to lung adenocarcinoma. Study-wide findings and caveats: Later-stage lesions seemingly showed higher T cell density and diversity than normal lung. From normal lung to invasive adenocarcinoma, top clone frequencies appeared to decrease.

Resections took place in Japan or China from the mid-2010s to the late 2010s. The ends were cut back, 1 base at V and 0 bases at J, with 10 bases in the middle. This CDR3 has 15 residues. Germline V gene data show CDR1 as MDHEN and CDR2 as SYDVKM. Worth noting for this clone: The antigen remains undetermined.

Some clones are missing from TCRdb's copy, which holds only in-frame ones; the method was immunoSEQ multiplex PCR. The data show 5,000 to 5,500 clones, roughly 80% seen once. The chain uses TRBV28 and TRBJ2-7, with no clear D. The sequencing sample was made of FFPE adjacent normal lung tissue. The sequence derives from a person aged 65-85 years with lung adenocarcinoma. The CDR3 is CASSLLGPSSYEQYF. CDR3 sequence (DNA): TGTGCCAGCAGTTTATTAGGACCCAGCTCCTACGAGCAGTACTTC.